This passage covers 23 T cell receptor beta chains from one sample sequenced in a study of Ad26.COV2.S vaccination and SARS-CoV-2 variants. Regarding treatment: roughly 20 received Ad26.COV2.S at low or high dose, single or two shots; about 5 received placebo; per-sample allocation not given. Following the first vaccine or placebo injection, samples were taken on day 63. Using immunoSEQ multiplex PCR, the repertoire was profiled, and TCRdb retains in-frame clones only, with some absent. The sample holds about half a million clones, about 89% seen once. This specimen consisted of peripheral blood, obtained in a trial of Ad26.COV2.S vaccine versus placebo. These receptors all come from a person between 18 and 59 years old who received the Ad26.COV2.S COVID-19 vaccine or a placebo.

This chain links TRBV28 with TRBJ1-5, with a possible D match to TRBD1 (6 bases). The CDR3 loop spans 16 amino acids. V was shortened by 4 bases and J by 0 bases, with 13 bases between the two germline ends. Germline V CDR1 and CDR2: MDHEN, SYDVKM. The CDR3 DNA follows: TGTGCCAGCAGTTGGGCAGGGGTCAGTAGCAATCAGCCCCAGCATTTT. It specifies CASSWAGVSSNQPQHF.

CDR3 bases: TGTGCCTGGAGTCAGGGATCAACTTGGAGCACTGAAGCTTTCTTT. Amino acid sequence: CAWSQGSTWSTEAFF. The rearrangement uses TRBV30 and TRBJ1-1; D perhaps matches TRBD1 (5 bases). CDR3 length: 15 amino acids. V dropped 2 bases and J dropped 4 bases, with 17 bases sitting between them. In germline, CDR1 is GTSNPN, CDR2 SVGIG (reference sequence). Full variable domain (rest looked up from reference TRBV30 and TRBJ1-1): SQTIHQWPATLVQPVGSPLSLECTVEGTSNPNLYWYRQAAGRGLQLLFYSVGIGQISSEVPQNLSASRPQDRQFILSSKKLLLSDSGFYLCAWSQGSTWSTEAFFGQGTRLTVV.

The genes are TRBV15 and TRBJ1-2, with a weak D call TRBD1 (5 bases). Trimming left V 1 base short and J 4 bases short, with 16 bases between. The germline V gene encodes CDR1 LNHNV and CDR2 YYDKDF (reference sequence). The CDR3 extends over 16 amino acids. The CDR3 region is CATSRVGRQGVYGYTF. DNA of the CDR3: TGTGCCACCAGCAGAGTGGGCCGCCAAGGGGTCTATGGCTACACCTTC.

V usage is TRBV27 and J usage is TRBJ1-4; perhaps TRBD1 as D (5 bases). The CDR3 totals 17 residues. The V gene's germline CDR1 is MNHEY and CDR2 SMNVEV (reference sequence). Deletions cut 8 bases from V and 0 bases from J, with 19 bases between. The CDR3 region is CASALGRTPATNEKLFF. The DNA of the CDR3 is TGTGCCAGCGCCCTGGGGCGCACCCCTGCAACTAATGAAAAACTGTTTTTT.

The CDR3 DNA reads as TGTGCCAGCAGCATATACGCTTACGACAGCGACACCGGGGAGCTGTTTTTT. It specifies CASSIYAYDSDTGELFF. J is TRBJ2-2 and V is TRBV5-4; D perhaps matches TRBD1 (5 bases). Per germline, CDR1 SGHNT and CDR2 YYREEE (reference sequence). Trimming shortened V by 4 bases and J by 3 bases, and 19 bases separated the two germline ends. CDR3 length: 17 amino acids.

The chain has TRBV12-3 or TRBV12-4 and TRBJ1-1; the D is unclear. The CDR3 has 9 amino acids. The V and J ends lost 6 bases and 11 bases respectively, with 7 bases between them. The CDR3 sequence: CASSPGAFF. DNA of the CDR3: TGTGCCAGCAGCCCGGGGGCTTTCTTT.

V is TRBV5-1 and J is TRBJ2-1; 11 bases align to TRBD2. The CDR3 covers 14 residues. V lost 3 bases to trimming and J lost 5 bases; unmatched junction nucleotides: 1. Germline V gives CDR1 SGHRS, CDR2 YFSETQ. DNA for the CDR3: TGCGCCAGCAGCTGGGGACTAGCGGACAATGAGCAGTTCTTC. Amino acids: CASSWGLADNEQFF.

The chain uses TRBV6-5 and TRBJ1-4; possibly TRBD1 for D (5 bases). The V end lost 7 bases, the J end lost 8 bases, and 14 bases lay between the germline ends. From germline, CDR1 is MNHEY and CDR2 SVGAGI. The CDR3 covers 13 residues. CDR3 DNA: TGTGCCAGCATCCACCAGGGCGGCGAAAAACTGTTTTTT. This gives the protein CASIHQGGEKLFF.

The chain recombines TRBV4-1 with TRBJ2-6; TRBD1 agrees at 7 bases. The germline gives CDR1 MGHRA, CDR2 YSYEKL. The length of the CDR3 is 19 residues. With 2 bases clipped from V and 0 bases from J, the junction kept 10 bases outside the gene matches. The CDR3 DNA sequence: TGCGCCAGCAGCCAAATACTGACAGGGACGGTCTCTGGGGCCAACGTCCTGACTTTC. Its protein is CASSQILTGTVSGANVLTF.

The V call is TRBV7-3, the J call TRBJ2-3, with 12 bases lining up with TRBD2. V lost 2 bases to trimming and J lost 2 bases; unmatched junction nucleotides: 8. The germline CDR1 and CDR2 sequences are SGHTA and FQGTGA. CDR3 length: 18 amino acids. The CDR3 sequence is CASSLSGTSGRTTDTQYF. The DNA for the CDR3 is TGTGCCAGCAGCTTATCTGGGACTAGCGGGCGAACCACAGATACGCAGTATTTT. The full variable domain, in which reference TRBV7-3 and TRBJ2-3 provide the parts outside the CDR3, is GAGVSQTPSNKVTEKGKYVELRCDPISGHTALYWYRQSLGQGPEFLIYFQGTGAADDSGLPNDRFFAVRPEGSVSTLKIQRTERGDSAVYLCASSLSGTSGRTTDTQYFGPGTRLTVL.

V usage is TRBV7-8 and J usage is TRBJ2-2; 9 nucleotides agree with TRBD1. Germline V gene sequence: CDR1 SGHVS, CDR2 FQNEAQ. The CDR3 length is 16 residues. V lost 3 bases, J lost 6 bases, and 8 bases stayed unmatched. CDR3 sequence reads: CASSFLGQGAAGELFF. As DNA, the CDR3 is TGTGCCAGCAGCTTTCTGGGACAGGGAGCGGCCGGGGAGCTGTTTTTT.

This clone was recorded only once. The chain has TRBV4-1 and TRBJ1-1, with D maybe TRBD1 (5 bases). Trimming shortened V by 0 bases and J by 3 bases, and 5 bases separated the two germline ends. The CDR3 sequence is 13 residues long. Germline values: CDR1 MGHRA, CDR2 YSYEKL. The DNA for the CDR3 is TGCGCCAGCAGCCAAGACAGGGACACTGAAGCTTTCTTT. This gives the protein CASSQDRDTEAFF.

The rearrangement links TRBV6-5 to TRBJ1-5; D gene unclear. Germline V gene sequence: CDR1 MNHEY, CDR2 SVGAGI. CDR3 length: 15 residues. Between the trimmed V and J ends, which lost 0 bases and 5 bases, there was a span of 11 bases. The CDR3 protein is CASSYSKRADQPQHF. DNA for the CDR3: TGTGCCAGCAGTTACTCGAAGAGGGCGGATCAGCCCCAGCATTTT.

This clone showed up just once. The chain uses TRBV5-4 and TRBJ2-3, with 7 bases lining up with TRBD2. The germline CDR1 and CDR2 sequences are SGHNT and YYREEE (reference sequence). The CDR3 loop spans 15 amino acids. The J segment lost 5 bases and the V segment lost 4 bases, leaving 10 bases of the junction unmatched. The CDR3 DNA follows: TGTGCCAGCAGCCCCAGTGGCGGGAGACGAGATACGCAGTATTTT. This codes for CASSPSGGRRDTQYF.

The chain has TRBV7-9 and TRBJ1-1; 8 bases match TRBD1. Germline CDR1 and CDR2: SEHNR and FQNEAQ (reference sequence). The junction had 3 bases not matched to a gene; V was cut back by 3 bases and J by 0 bases. The CDR3 sequence is 15 residues long. CDR3 sequence (DNA): TGTGCCAGCAGCTTGAGGACAGGGATGAACACTGAAGCTTTCTTT. It is translated as CASSLRTGMNTEAFF.

The chain uses TRBV4-3 and TRBJ2-5; 8 bases map to TRBD2. Germline V gene lookup returns CDR1 LGHNA and CDR2 YSLEER. This CDR3 has 16 amino acids. J lost 5 bases, V lost 2 bases, and 10 bases had no gene match. The CDR3 DNA reads as TGCGCCAGCAGCCAATATTGGGCGGGGGGACGGGAGACCCAGTACTTC. Its protein product is CASSQYWAGGRETQYF.

This clone showed up just once. The chain employs TRBV5-1 and TRBJ2-3; D may be TRBD1 (6 bases). The CDR3 is 17 amino acids. CDR1 is SGHRS and CDR2 is YFSETQ in the germline V gene. The V and J ends lost 4 bases and 3 bases respectively, with 21 bases between them. CDR3 sequence reads: CASSIFRPGGRTDTQYF. In DNA form, the CDR3 reads TGCGCCAGCAGCATCTTCCGCCCTGGGGGCCGGACAGATACGCAGTATTTT.

V gene TRBV19 combines with J gene TRBJ1-5; D gene unclear. The CDR3 length is 16 residues. The germline CDR1 and CDR2 sequences are LNHDA and SQIVND (reference sequence). V was trimmed by 7 bases and J by 0 bases, leaving 16 bases between them. The CDR3 nucleotides are TGTGCCAGTAAAATGGCGGACTTAATTAGCAATCAGCCCCAGCATTTT. It codes for CASKMADLISNQPQHF. The whole variable domain, remainder taken from reference TRBV19 and TRBJ1-5, is DGGITQSPKYLFRKEGQNVTLSCEQNLNHDAMYWYRQDPGQGLRLIYYSQIVNDFQKGDIAEGYSVSREKKESFPLTVTSAQKNPTAFYLCASKMADLISNQPQHFGDGTRLSIL.

This clone was counted a few times. The junction shows a germline mismatch at one end, possibly a read error. This chain links TRBV7-7 with TRBJ2-2; 10 bases line up with TRBD1. CDR1 and CDR2 from the germline V gene are SSHAT and FNYEAQ (reference sequence). The CDR3 contains 17 residues. This CDR3 reads CASSLDVGTGDTGELFF. The CDR3, as DNA: TGTGCTAGCAGCTTAGATGTGGGGACAGGGGACACCGGGGAGCTGTTTTTT.

The V gene is TRBV27, the J gene TRBJ1-4; tentative D call: TRBD1 (5 bases). V lost 5 bases and J 7 bases, leaving 11 bases between the germline ends. The germline V gene encodes CDR1 MNHEY and CDR2 SMNVEV (reference sequence). The CDR3 runs 13 residues. The CDR3 DNA reads as TGTGCCAGCAGTGTCCGGGACCTTGAAAAACTGTTTTTT. It is translated as CASSVRDLEKLFF.

The chain uses TRBV7-3 and TRBJ2-1; 12 nucleotides match TRBD2. This CDR3 region has 14 residues. Losses at the gene ends were 2 bases for V and 9 bases for J; bases not matched to a gene: 2. Germline-derived CDR1 and CDR2 are SGHTA and FQGTGA. The CDR3 region has the DNA TGTGCCAGCAGCTTAGGACTAGCGGGGAGTGAGCAGTTCTTC. This encodes CASSLGLAGSEQFF. Looking up the rest from reference TRBV7-3 and TRBJ2-1 gives the full variable domain: GAGVSQTPSNKVTEKGKYVELRCDPISGHTALYWYRQSLGQGPEFLIYFQGTGAADDSGLPNDRFFAVRPEGSVSTLKIQRTERGDSAVYLCASSLGLAGSEQFFGPGTRLTVL.

The chain joins TRBV3-1 (or the pseudogene TRBV3-2) to TRBJ2-2; D is unresolved. Germline V gives CDR1 LGHDT, CDR2 YNNKEL (reference sequence). Trimming removed 3 bases at V and 3 bases at J, with 8 bases between. This CDR3 region has 14 residues. CDR3 nucleotides: TGTGCCAGCAGCCAGGGAATTGACACCGGGGAGCTGTTTTTT. This sequence encodes CASSQGIDTGELFF.

This chain uses TRBV5-4 with TRBJ2-5; tentatively, D is TRBD2 (5 bases). CDR3 length equals 16 residues. Trimming removed 5 bases at V and 3 bases at J, with 20 bases between. CDR1 and CDR2 (germline): SGHNT, YYREEE (reference sequence). As DNA, the CDR3 is TGTGCCAGCAGTCCCCCCCCGAGCGACTACAAAGAGACCCAGTACTTC. Translating gives CASSPPPSDYKETQYF.